This passage covers 27 T cell receptor beta chains from one sample sequenced in a study of cytomegalovirus exposure and HLA in healthy donors. The primer mix had 60 Vbeta and 13 Jbeta primers. Profiling relied on immunoSEQ multiplex PCR, and the TCRdb table lists in-frame clones only, not all of them. The sample consists of 200,000 to 250,000 clones, approximately 82% of them appearing once. Sequencing used PBMCs. These receptors were taken from a woman between 40 and 50 years old in good health and CMV-seronegative.

The genes are TRBV11-3 and TRBJ2-7, with D perhaps TRBD2 (5 bases). Trimming shortened V by 2 bases and J by 2 bases, and 13 bases separated the two germline ends. The germline V gene has CDR1 SGHNT and CDR2 YENEEA. The CDR3 has 15 amino acids. The CDR3 reads CASSLSGSGAYEQYF. The CDR3 nucleotides read TGTGCCAGCAGCTTAAGCGGTAGTGGGGCCTACGAGCAGTACTTC.

This rearrangement joins TRBV30 to TRBJ2-1; a possible D gene is TRBD2 (7 bases). Trimming removed 4 bases at V and 6 bases at J, with 16 bases between. Germline V lookup: CDR1 GTSNPN, CDR2 SVGIG (reference sequence). This CDR3 has 14 residues. The DNA of the CDR3 is TGTGCCTGGAATGCGGGGGCCATCCTCAATGAGCAGTTCTTC. Protein: CAWNAGAILNEQFF.

The V call is TRBV27, the J call TRBJ1-2; 10 bases match TRBD1. The CDR3 loop spans 16 amino acids. From germline, CDR1 is MNHEY and CDR2 SMNVEV (reference sequence). V was pared by 6 bases and J by 5 bases, with 12 bases of the junction left unmatched. Written as DNA, the CDR3 is TGTGCCAGCAGGGCTACTTGGGGACAGGGGAGGTATGGCTACACCTTC. It encodes CASRATWGQGRYGYTF.

The V gene is TRBV18, the J gene TRBJ1-1; maybe TRBD1 (6 bases). This CDR3 has 14 residues. Per germline, CDR1 KGHSH and CDR2 LQKENI. Trimming shortened V by 3 bases and J by 1 base, and 9 bases separated the two germline ends. The CDR3 sequence: CASSPAGENTEAFF. CDR3 bases: TGTGCCAGCTCACCGGCAGGGGAGAACACTGAAGCTTTCTTT.

This chain uses TRBV9 with TRBJ1-5; 7 bases fit TRBD1. The V and J ends lost 5 bases and 5 bases, in that order; junction bases with no gene match: 4. CDR3 length: 13 residues. Germline V gene sequence: CDR1 SGDLS, CDR2 YYNGEE. The CDR3 coding sequence is TGTGCCAGCAGTGGTACAGGGGATCAGCCCCAGCATTTT. It specifies CASSGTGDQPQHF.

The gene calls are TRBV7-2 and TRBJ2-7, with a possible D match to TRBD1 (6 bases). The CDR3 sequence is 14 residues long. V was shortened by 2 bases and J by 3 bases, with 11 bases between the two germline ends. Germline V gives CDR1 SGHTA, CDR2 FQGNSA. The CDR3 here is CASSLLDRSYEQYF. The CDR3 DNA sequence: TGTGCCAGCAGCTTACTCGACAGGAGCTACGAGCAGTACTTC.

In this sample, this clone turned up once. This chain connects TRBV27 to TRBJ1-1; TRBD1 aligns across 7 bases. The ends lost 6 bases at V and 7 bases at J; junction bases unmatched: 5. Germline V gene lookup returns CDR1 MNHEY and CDR2 SMNVEV (reference sequence). This CDR3 has 12 amino acids. The CDR3 region is CASRTRQGEAFF. The CDR3 nucleotides read TGTGCCAGCAGAACTCGACAGGGTGAAGCTTTCTTT.

This chain connects TRBV29-1 to TRBJ2-3, with 9 bases identical to TRBD2. The germline CDR1 and CDR2 sequences are SQVTM and ANQGSEA. V trimming: 6 bases; J trimming: 0 bases; junction bases outside the gene matches: 22. This CDR3 spans 20 amino acids. CDR3 sequence reads: CSVIGVSGGHRQRSTDTQYF. The CDR3 nucleotides read TGCAGCGTGATAGGGGTTAGCGGGGGCCACAGGCAAAGGAGCACAGATACGCAGTATTTT.

This chain joins TRBV10-3 and TRBJ1-2; TRBD1 agrees at 8 bases. J was trimmed by 4 bases and V by 3 bases; bases with no gene match: 7. CDR3 length: 15 amino acids. Germline CDR1 ENHRY, CDR2 SYGVKD. The CDR3: CAISEQDRAAYGYTF. DNA of the CDR3: TGTGCCATCAGTGAACAGGACAGGGCGGCCTATGGCTACACCTTC.

The V call is TRBV29-1, the J call TRBJ1-1; D perhaps matches TRBD1 (6 bases). The CDR3 loop spans 12 amino acids. V gave up 3 bases and J gave up 9 bases, with 14 bases separating them. The germline V gene encodes CDR1 SQVTM and CDR2 ANQGSEA. For the CDR3, the DNA is TGCAGCGTTGATCGGGGGGGCGGGAAAGCTTTCTTT. Its translation: CSVDRGGGKAFF.

The chain joins TRBV2 to TRBJ2-1, with 7 bases that match TRBD1. V shed 3 bases, J shed 7 bases, and the junction held 6 bases outside the gene matches. Germline loops: CDR1 SNHLY, CDR2 FYNNEI. The CDR3 runs 14 residues. The CDR3 bases are TGTGCCAGCAGTGATAAGGGGGCTGGGAATGAGCAGTTCTTC. Translating it yields CASSDKGAGNEQFF. The full variable domain, in which reference TRBV2 and TRBJ2-1 provide the parts outside the CDR3, is EPEVTQTPSHQVTQMGQEVILRCVPISNHLYFYWYRQILGQKVEFLVSFYNNEISEKSEIFDDQFSVERPDGSNFTLKIRSTKLEDSAMYFCASSDKGAGNEQFFGPGTRLTVL.

This chain links TRBV6-1 with TRBJ1-2; 8 bases line up with TRBD1. V lost 6 bases and J lost 4; bases outside the gene matches: 4. CDR1 and CDR2 (germline): MNHNS, SASEGT. The CDR3 loop spans 13 amino acids. The CDR3 coding sequence is TGTGCCAGCAGGTTAGGGACAGGCTATGGCTACACCTTC. Residues: CASRLGTGYGYTF.

The chain has TRBV19 and TRBJ1-2; no definite D call. CDR1 and CDR2 (germline): LNHDA, SQIVND (reference sequence). V was clipped by 1 base and J by 6 bases, with 9 bases between them. This CDR3 is built from 13 residues. The CDR3 reads CASSIGAPDGYTF. The CDR3 bases are TGTGCCAGTAGTATAGGGGCACCAGATGGCTACACCTTC.

The rearrangement uses TRBV19 and TRBJ1-1; D call uncertain. Germline assignment: CDR1 LNHDA and CDR2 SQIVND (reference sequence). V shed 4 bases and J shed 8 bases, with 17 bases lying between them. The CDR3 has 14 amino acids. CDR3 DNA: TGTGCCAGTAGTACTGCCCGGCAGGTAGGCGAAGCTTTCTTT. Translation gives CASSTARQVGEAFF.

This chain connects TRBV5-1 to TRBJ1-2, with TRBD1 matching 10 bases. Looked up from germline, CDR1 is SGHRS and CDR2 is YFSETQ. The J segment lost 6 bases and the V segment lost 3 bases, leaving 5 bases of the junction unmatched. The CDR3 contains 14 residues. The CDR3 loop reads CASSSDRGRDGYTF. CDR3 coding DNA: TGCGCCAGCAGCTCCGACAGGGGGCGGGATGGCTACACCTTC.

The chain links TRBV5-1 to TRBJ1-4, with a weak D call TRBD1 (5 bases). The CDR3 is made up of 14 amino acids. V lost 0 bases to trimming and J lost 4 bases, with 7 bases between them. Germline V lookup: CDR1 SGHRS, CDR2 YFSETQ. The CDR3 sequence is CASSLVGGNEKLFF. Here the CDR3 DNA reads TGCGCCAGCAGCTTGGTGGGGGGTAATGAAAAACTGTTTTTT.

The V and J genes are TRBV6-1 and TRBJ2-7, with D possibly TRBD2 on 5 matching bases. The germline gives CDR1 MNHNS, CDR2 SASEGT. Trimming took off 7 bases at V and 3 bases at J, with 16 bases between the two ends. This CDR3 comprises 14 residues. CDR3 amino acids: CASTTGISGYEQYF. CDR3 coding DNA: TGTGCCAGCACAACCGGGATTTCGGGCTACGAGCAGTACTTC.

V is TRBV27 and J is TRBJ2-2, with 9 bases matching TRBD2. There are 14 residues in the CDR3. CDR1 is MNHEY, CDR2 SMNVEV, per germline (reference sequence). The V segment lost 6 bases and the J segment 8 bases; nucleotides outside the gene matches: 7. The CDR3 DNA is TGTGCCAGCAGGGGCGGGGGGGCAAGTGGGGAGCTGTTTTTT. This sequence encodes CASRGGGASGELFF.

The chain combines TRBV29-1 with TRBJ1-2, with a tentative D call TRBD1 (5 bases). Germline V CDR1 and CDR2: SQVTM, ANQGSEA. The CDR3 is made up of 12 amino acids. V dropped 8 bases and J dropped 5 bases, with 15 bases sitting between them. CDR3 nucleotides: TGCAGCTCCTTAGGGGAGGGATATGGCTACACCTTC. This translates into CSSLGEGYGYTF.

The gene calls are TRBV9 and TRBJ1-1; D is unresolved. Germline loops: CDR1 SGDLS, CDR2 YYNGEE. Trimming took off 0 bases at V and 7 bases at J, with 7 bases between the two ends. CDR3 length: 12 residues. CDR3 amino acids: CASSVANGEAFF. The CDR3 bases are TGTGCCAGCAGCGTAGCTAATGGTGAAGCTTTCTTT.

The chain links TRBV5-1 to TRBJ2-5; 10 nucleotides align to TRBD1. V dropped 1 base and J dropped 5; count of bases not matched to a gene: 5. Germline V gene data show CDR1 as SGHRS and CDR2 as YFSETQ. This CDR3 region has 15 residues. CDR3 in DNA: TGCGCCAGCAGCTTGAAGGGGACAGGGGAGGAGACCCAGTACTTC. Its protein product is CASSLKGTGEETQYF.

Comment on this clone: At the DNA level, this CDR3 is encoded by other sequences in the same sample as well. The chain combines TRBV27 with TRBJ2-3, with unresolved D. The CDR3 runs 14 residues. Deletions cut 6 bases from V and 0 bases from J, with 10 bases between. Germline CDR1 MNHEY, CDR2 SMNVEV (reference sequence). CDR3 DNA: TGTGCCAGCAGCCGCGTTACTAGCACAGATACGCAGTATTTT. Amino acids: CASSRVTSTDTQYF.

This sequence joins TRBV5-4 and TRBJ1-6; 10 nucleotides line up with TRBD1. CDR1 is SGHNT, CDR2 YYREEE, per germline (reference sequence). The CDR3 consists of 16 residues. The junction had 13 bases not matched to a gene; V was cut back by 6 bases and J by 10 bases. CDR3 coding DNA: TGTGCCAGCACAAGGAAACGGGACAGGGGTAGCTCACCCCTCCACTTT. Encoded protein: CASTRKRDRGSSPLHF.

A few counts support this clone. The J gene is TRBJ1-1, the V gene TRBV5-1; no definite D call. Germline CDR1 reads SGHRS; CDR2 reads YFSETQ. The ends were cut back, 4 bases at V and 1 base at J, with 11 bases in the middle. The CDR3 runs to 14 residues. This CDR3 is CASSENVWNTEAFF. CDR3 DNA sequence: TGCGCCAGCAGCGAGAATGTGTGGAACACTGAAGCTTTCTTT.

This clone was detected only once. V gene TRBV9 combines with J gene TRBJ1-5; 7 positions match TRBD1. CDR1 is SGDLS and CDR2 is YYNGEE in the germline V gene. Germline trimming cut 4 bases from V and 6 bases from J; bases unmatched to any gene: 7. The CDR3 consists of 14 residues. CDR3 region: CASSPEGARQPQHF. The CDR3 DNA reads as TGTGCCAGCAGCCCAGAGGGGGCTCGTCAGCCCCAGCATTTT.

This chain links TRBV6-5 with TRBJ1-1; D not certain. CDR3 length equals 13 residues. Trimming cost V 0 bases and J 5 bases, with 7 bases left between them. CDR1 and CDR2 from the germline V gene are MNHEY and SVGAGI. This CDR3 is CASSYSKETEAFF. The CDR3 nucleotides read TGTGCCAGCAGTTACTCGAAAGAGACTGAAGCTTTCTTT.

The V gene is TRBV4-3, the J gene TRBJ1-1; D is unclear. Looked up from germline, CDR1 is LGHNA and CDR2 is YSLEER. Trimming pared 0 bases from V and 2 bases from J, leaving 7 bases between. The CDR3 sequence is 14 residues long. The CDR3 sequence: CASSQDLSNTEAFF. As DNA, the CDR3 is TGCGCCAGCAGCCAAGATTTGAGTAACACTGAAGCTTTCTTT.